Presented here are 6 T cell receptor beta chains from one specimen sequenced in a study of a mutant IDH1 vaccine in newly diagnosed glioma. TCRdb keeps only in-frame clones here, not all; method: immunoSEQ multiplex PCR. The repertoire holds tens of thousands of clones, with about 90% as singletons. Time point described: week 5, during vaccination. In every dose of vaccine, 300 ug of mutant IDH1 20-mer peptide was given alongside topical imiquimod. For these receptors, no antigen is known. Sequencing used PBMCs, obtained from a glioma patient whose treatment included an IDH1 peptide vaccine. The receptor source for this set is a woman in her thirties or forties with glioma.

The CDR3 sequence: CASRPAGQVATLHF. The CDR3 DNA reads as TGTGCCAGCAGGCCCGCCGGACAGGTTGCAACCCTCCACTTT. The rearrangement links TRBV6-5 to TRBJ1-6; 7 bases align to TRBD1. The length of the CDR3 is 14 residues. Germline trimming cut 6 bases from V and 14 bases from J; bases unmatched to any gene: 13. CDR1 is MNHEY, CDR2 SVGAGI, per germline.

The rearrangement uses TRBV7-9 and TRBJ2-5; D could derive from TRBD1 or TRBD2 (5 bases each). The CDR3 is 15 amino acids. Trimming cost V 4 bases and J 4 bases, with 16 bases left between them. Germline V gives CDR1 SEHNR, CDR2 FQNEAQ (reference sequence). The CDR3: CASSSGTSHRETQYF. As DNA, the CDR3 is TGTGCCAGCAGCTCTGGGACCAGCCATCGAGAGACCCAGTACTTC. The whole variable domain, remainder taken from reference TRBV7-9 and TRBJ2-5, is DTGVSQNPRHKITKRGQNVTFRCDPISEHNRLYWYRQTLGQGPEFLTYFQNEAQLEKSRLLSDRFSAERPKGSFSTLEIQRTEQGDSAMYLCASSSGTSHRETQYFGPGTRLLVL.

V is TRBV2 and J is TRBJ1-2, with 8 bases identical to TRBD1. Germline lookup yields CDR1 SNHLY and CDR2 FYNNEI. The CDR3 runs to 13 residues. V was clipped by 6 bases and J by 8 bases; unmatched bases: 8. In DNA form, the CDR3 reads TGTGCCAGCAGAAATCGACAGGGGCTGGGCTACACCTTC. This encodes CASRNRQGLGYTF.

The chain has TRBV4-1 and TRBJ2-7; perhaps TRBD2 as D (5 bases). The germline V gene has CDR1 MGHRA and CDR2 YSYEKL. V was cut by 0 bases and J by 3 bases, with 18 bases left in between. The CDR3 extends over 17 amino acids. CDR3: CASSQDRPGRKLYEQYF. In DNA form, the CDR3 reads TGCGCCAGCAGCCAAGATAGACCGGGGAGAAAGCTCTACGAGCAGTACTTC.

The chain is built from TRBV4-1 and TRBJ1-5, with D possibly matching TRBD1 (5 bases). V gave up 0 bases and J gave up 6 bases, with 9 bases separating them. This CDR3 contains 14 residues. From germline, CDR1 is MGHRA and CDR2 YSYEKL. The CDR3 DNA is TGCGCCAGCAGCCAAGACCCGGGGGGTCAGCCCCAGCATTTT. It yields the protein CASSQDPGGQPQHF.

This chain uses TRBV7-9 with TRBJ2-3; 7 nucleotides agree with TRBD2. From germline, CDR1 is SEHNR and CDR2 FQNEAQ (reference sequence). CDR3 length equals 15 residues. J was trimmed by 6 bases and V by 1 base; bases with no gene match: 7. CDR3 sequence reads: CASSLVSGLVDTQYF. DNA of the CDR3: TGTGCCAGCAGCTTAGTTAGCGGGCTAGTGGATACGCAGTATTTT.